This T cell receptor beta chain was documented in a study of tumor and adjacent non-tumor tissue in lung cancer. Turning to the study itself: Patients comprised roughly 12 adenocarcinoma, a couple of squamous cell carcinoma and 1 small cell lung cancer. Patients were aged roughly 30 to 76, roughly nine men and 5 women, stage I to III. Regarding the study as a whole: Normal lung showed higher cumulative top 100 clone frequency than tumor.

Trimming at V came to 7 bases and at J to 1 base, leaving 6 bases not matched to a gene. Germline V gene sequence: CDR1 SQVTM, CDR2 ANQGSEA. The CDR3 totals 13 residues. This clonotype was recorded at least ten times. The antigen remains unidentified. TCRbeta libraries were built with three rounds of nested PCR, modified from ARM-PCR. Via MiXCR, TCRdb re-called the multiplex PCR reads, giving one row per CDR3 protein. This sample carries about 100,000 distinct CDR3 sequences, about 62% of them seen once, and the ten largest clones take roughly 19%. The template was RNA from unsorted bulk tissue. More than 3 cm separated this lung sample from the edge of the tumor. Newly diagnosed lung cancer patients had thoracic surgery in China, August–November 2014, without prior chemotherapy.

The J gene is TRBJ1-1, the V gene TRBV29-1; 7 bases are shared with TRBD1. The sequenced material came from distant non-tumor lung tissue. The clonotype originates from a young man with non-small cell lung cancer. CDR3 nucleotides: TGCAGCGCCGTAACAGGGGCGAACACTGAAGCTTTCTTT. It specifies CSAVTGANTEAFF.